This T cell receptor beta chain appears in the sequencing data of a study of blood T cells in healthy people across ages. Then a second PCR, running about 6 to 11 cycles, was carried out with a sample-barcoded 5' primer and a J-beta primer mix. TCRdb redid the calling of the 5' RACE reads with MiXCR, one entry per CDR3 protein. The table lists around 1,000,000 distinct CDR3 sequences, less than 25% of them singletons. In its sample, this clonotype was seen a few times. Antigen specificity is unknown. Overall study findings and caveats: With donor CMV status unknown, expanded clonotype changes were possibly confounded.

These same data were also listed under a study on T cells of mothers and their children. That paper notes: Sequencing returned over 9.5 million TCR beta CDR3 reads per mother and 3 million to 3.5 million per child.

This clonotype originated in a girl aged 2-9 years in good health. Material: blood.

The CDR3 nucleotides are TGTGCCAGCAGCCAGGTAACTCTCTCTGGGGCCAACGTCCTGACTTTC. The encoded protein is CASSQVTLSGANVLTF. This chain connects TRBV3-1 to TRBJ2-6; no reliable D call. The CDR3 spans 16 residues. V was trimmed by 3 bases and J by 0 bases, leaving 9 bases between them. Germline V gene lookup returns CDR1 LGHDT and CDR2 YNNKEL (reference sequence).